This passage covers 30 T cell receptor beta chains from one sample sequenced in a study of blood T cell repertoires in COVID-19. Repertoires were generated with immunoSEQ multiplex PCR, while TCRdb's copy carries only in-frame clones and drops some. The profile shows over 250,000 clones, about 85% of them singletons. Sequenced: peripheral blood. Source of these receptors: a human donor in a cohort sampled during active COVID-19.

Written as DNA, the CDR3 is TGTGCCAGCAGTTTAGGCGGGACCTCCTACAATGAGCAGTTCTTC. It yields the protein CASSLGGTSYNEQFF. This chain connects TRBV28 to TRBJ2-1, with a possible D match to TRBD2 (6 bases). CDR3 length: 15 amino acids. V was pared by 2 bases and J by 0 bases, with 8 bases between. Germline CDR1 reads MDHEN; CDR2 reads SYDVKM.

The rearrangement links TRBV30 to TRBJ2-2, with TRBD2 matching over 9 bases. CDR1 and CDR2 (germline): GTSNPN, SVGIG (reference sequence). The CDR3 is 16 residues long. With V trimmed by 3 bases and J by 1 base, 6 bases remained unmatched. DNA of the CDR3: TGTGCCTGGAGGAGAGCGGGAGGATTGAACACCGGGGAGCTGTTTTTT. Protein sequence: CAWRRAGGLNTGELFF.

This clone was seen at least ten times. This chain connects TRBV7-2 to TRBJ2-7; maybe TRBD2 (6 bases). V lost 5 bases to trimming and J lost 5 bases, with 19 bases between them. Germline CDR1 is SGHTA and CDR2 is FQGNSA. The length of the CDR3 is 15 residues. CDR3 amino acids: CASSAGGAGSNEQYF. CDR3 DNA sequence: TGTGCCAGCAGCGCAGGAGGGGCAGGGTCCAACGAGCAGTACTTC.

The chain carries TRBV7-6 and TRBJ1-1; 8 bases align to TRBD1. Germline V gene lookup returns CDR1 SGHVS and CDR2 FNYEAQ. The J segment lost 4 bases and the V segment lost 0 bases, leaving 4 bases of the junction unmatched. CDR3 size: 15 residues. The CDR3 DNA is TGTGCCAGCAGCTTAGCCTTGGGACAGGTCACTGAAGCTTTCTTT. Translation gives CASSLALGQVTEAFF. Based on the CDR3 plus reference TRBV7-6 and TRBJ1-1, the full variable domain is GAGVSQSPRYKVTKRGQDVALRCDPISGHVSLYWYRQALGQGPEFLTYFNYEAQQDKSGLPNDRFSAERPEGSISTLTIQRTEQRDSAMYRCASSLALGQVTEAFFGQGTRLTVV.

This chain connects TRBV6-4 to TRBJ2-3; 7 nucleotides line up with TRBD2. This CDR3 comprises 17 residues. The germline gives CDR1 MRHNA, CDR2 SNTAGT. V gave up 3 bases and J gave up 1 base; unmatched junction bases: 10. For the CDR3, the DNA is TGTGCCAGCAGTGAATCAAGACTAGCTGCCGGCACAGATACGCAGTATTTT. Amino acids: CASSESRLAAGTDTQYF.

This clone was recorded a few times. This CDR3 is also generated by other DNA sequences in the sample. V and J are TRBV18 and TRBJ2-3, with a tentative D call TRBD2 (6 bases). CDR3 length equals 14 residues. Germline values: CDR1 KGHSH, CDR2 LQKENI. V lost 6 bases and J 1 base, leaving 11 bases between the germline ends. DNA for the CDR3: TGTGCCAGCTCTTCGGGACTCCGCACAGATACGCAGTATTTT. Residues: CASSSGLRTDTQYF.

The rearrangement links TRBV5-4 to TRBJ2-1, with a possible D match to TRBD1 (6 bases). Germline V gene lookup returns CDR1 SGHNT and CDR2 YYREEE (reference sequence). Trimming pared 3 bases from V and 5 bases from J, leaving 12 bases between. CDR3 size: 14 residues. The CDR3 protein is CASSSQGSDNEQFF. The CDR3 DNA reads TGTGCCAGCAGCTCGCAGGGGTCGGACAATGAGCAGTTCTTC.

The genes are TRBV15 and TRBJ2-3; 9 bases fit TRBD1. The V gene's germline CDR1 is LNHNV and CDR2 YYDKDF (reference sequence). Losses at the gene ends were 0 bases for V and 3 bases for J; bases not matched to a gene: 4. This CDR3 contains 16 residues. For the CDR3, the DNA is TGTGCCACCAGCAGAGATCGGGGGACAGGGACAGATACGCAGTATTTT. This translates into CATSRDRGTGTDTQYF.

This clone was detected once. The chain links TRBV6-5 to TRBJ2-3; 9 bases match TRBD2. The CDR3 contains 14 residues. V gave up 6 bases and J gave up 2 bases; unmatched junction bases: 3. Germline lookup yields CDR1 MNHEY and CDR2 SVGAGI. The CDR3 sequence is CASRRLAVTDTQYF. For the CDR3, the DNA is TGTGCCAGCAGGAGACTAGCGGTCACAGATACGCAGTATTTT.

The chain carries TRBV12-3 or TRBV12-4 and TRBJ2-3; D is ambiguous. CDR3 length equals 12 residues. Trimming shortened V by 6 bases and J by 7 bases, and 11 bases separated the two germline ends. The CDR3 loop reads CASRSASHTQYF. The CDR3 DNA sequence: TGTGCCAGCAGGTCCGCGTCCCATACGCAGTATTTT.

This sequence joins TRBV9 and TRBJ2-5; TRBD1 is a possible D gene (6 bases). The CDR3 is made up of 14 amino acids. Germline V lookup: CDR1 SGDLS, CDR2 YYNGEE. The V gene lost 7 bases and the J gene lost 1 base, with 14 bases spanning the gap. This CDR3 is CASGLQGTQETQYF. Here the CDR3 DNA reads TGTGCCAGCGGTTTACAGGGCACCCAAGAGACCCAGTACTTC.

V and J are TRBV3-1 (or the pseudogene TRBV3-2) and TRBJ1-1; no firm D call. CDR1 and CDR2 (germline): LGHDT, YNNKEL (reference sequence). V lost 1 base and J lost 1, with 7 bases in between. The length of the CDR3 is 14 residues. This CDR3 is CASSQVEGNTEAFF. CDR3 nucleotide sequence: TGTGCCAGCAGCCAAGTTGAGGGGAACACTGAAGCTTTCTTT.

This clone showed up just a few times. The rearrangement uses TRBV4-1 and TRBJ1-6; 8 bases are shared with TRBD1. The V segment lost 0 bases and the J segment 6 bases; nucleotides outside the gene matches: 19. There are 21 residues in the CDR3. Germline CDR1 is MGHRA and CDR2 is YSYEKL. DNA for the CDR3: TGCGCCAGCAGCCAAGATGACTCCCTGTTTTCGGACAGGGTACGTAATTCACCCCTCCACTTT. It codes for CASSQDDSLFSDRVRNSPLHF.

To note about this clone: Other DNA sequences within the sample encode an identical CDR3. The chain carries TRBV9 and TRBJ2-2; D gene ambiguous. Germline CDR1 reads SGDLS; CDR2 reads YYNGEE. V shed 3 bases and J shed 5 bases, with 5 bases lying between them. The CDR3 covers 12 residues. CDR3 region: CASSAFTGELFF. DNA for the CDR3: TGTGCCAGCAGCGCCTTTACCGGGGAGCTGTTTTTT.

Written as DNA, the CDR3 is TGTGCCAGCAGCTTATGGGAGACCGGGGAGCTGTTTTTT. Protein: CASSLWETGELFF. This sequence joins TRBV7-2 and TRBJ2-2; D might be TRBD2 (5 bases). Germline V lookup: CDR1 SGHTA, CDR2 FQGNSA. The ends were cut back, 2 bases at V and 5 bases at J, with 6 bases in the middle. This CDR3 region has 13 residues.

Here the CDR3 DNA reads TGTGCCAGCAGCTCGCCCTGGAGGACTTCCTACGAGCAGTACTTC. Translated: CASSSPWRTSYEQYF. The J gene is TRBJ2-7, the V gene TRBV5-5; TRBD2 might be the D (5 bases). V gave up 3 bases and J gave up 1 base, with 14 bases separating them. CDR3 size: 15 residues. Germline lookup yields CDR1 SGHKS and CDR2 YYEKEE (reference sequence).

The chain has TRBV12-3 or TRBV12-4 and TRBJ2-2; 8 bases fit TRBD2. With V trimmed by 11 bases and J by 4 bases, 6 bases remained unmatched. The CDR3 is 13 residues long. The CDR3 here is CAVRRGGTGELFF. CDR3 sequence (DNA): TGTGCCGTCCGCCGGGGGGGCACCGGGGAGCTGTTTTTT.

Of note for this clone: This CDR3 is also generated by other DNA sequences in the sample. The V call is TRBV7-9, the J call TRBJ2-2; no definite D call. The V end was cut by 5 bases, the J end by 4 bases, with 8 bases between. Looked up from germline, CDR1 is SEHNR and CDR2 is FQNEAQ (reference sequence). The CDR3 totals 13 residues. The CDR3 here is CASSLTGTGELFF. The CDR3 nucleotides read TGTGCCAGCAGCCTTACCGGCACCGGGGAGCTGTTTTTT.

This rearrangement joins TRBV5-4 to TRBJ2-5; tentative D call: TRBD1 (6 bases). Germline V lookup: CDR1 SGHNT, CDR2 YYREEE (reference sequence). V was trimmed by 3 bases and J by 9 bases, leaving 18 bases between them. The length of the CDR3 is 14 residues. DNA for the CDR3: TGTGCCAGCAGCTCACAGGGACCAACGAATTCCCAGTACTTC. Protein product: CASSSQGPTNSQYF. The complete variable domain, with remaining parts taken from reference TRBV5-4 and TRBJ2-5, reads ETGVTQSPTHLIKTRGQQVTLRCSSQSGHNTVSWYQQALGQGPQFIFQYYREEENGRGNFPPRFSGLQFPNYSSELNVNALELDDSALYLCASSSQGPTNSQYFGPGTRLLVL.

The V call is TRBV29-1, the J call TRBJ2-1; D is unresolved. V lost 0 bases, J lost 2 bases, and 11 bases lay in between. In germline, CDR1 is SQVTM, CDR2 ANQGSEA. The CDR3 extends over 15 amino acids. The DNA of the CDR3 is TGCAGCGTTGAAGATCGGGTCACCGCCTACAATGAGCAGTTCTTC. Its protein is CSVEDRVTAYNEQFF.

This chain joins TRBV6-2 or TRBV6-3 and TRBJ2-3; D not resolved. Trimming took off 3 bases at V and 2 bases at J, with 9 bases between the two ends. The germline V gene encodes CDR1 MNHEY and CDR2 SVGEGT. This CDR3 is built from 14 residues. The CDR3 here is CASSYGGLTDTQYF. The CDR3 DNA sequence: TGTGCCAGCAGTTATGGCGGTCTCACAGATACGCAGTATTTT.

The chain joins TRBV10-1 to TRBJ2-1, with D possibly being TRBD2 (5 bases). Germline CDR1 and CDR2: WNHNN and SYGVQD (reference sequence). The CDR3 consists of 14 residues. V gave up 0 bases and J gave up 6 bases, with 9 bases separating them. CDR3: CASSESASTNEQFF. For the CDR3, the DNA is TGCGCCAGCAGTGAGTCGGCTAGCACCAATGAGCAGTTCTTC.

The chain recombines TRBV4-1 with TRBJ2-5; 9 positions agree with TRBD1. The CDR3 runs 15 residues. Germline loops: CDR1 MGHRA, CDR2 YSYEKL. The V gene end was trimmed by 4 bases and the J gene end by 8 bases; junction bases not matched to a gene: 11. The CDR3 here is CASSRLAGTGSTQYF. Written as DNA, the CDR3 is TGCGCCAGCAGCCGTCTGGCAGGGACAGGGTCAACCCAGTACTTC.

This chain joins TRBV19 and TRBJ1-1; D is perhaps TRBD1 (6 bases). Germline loops: CDR1 LNHDA, CDR2 SQIVND (reference sequence). This CDR3 comprises 13 residues. V was clipped by 5 bases and J by 6 bases, with 13 bases between them. This CDR3 reads CASSVWDNAEAFF. CDR3 DNA: TGTGCCAGTAGTGTTTGGGACAACGCTGAAGCTTTCTTT.

This clone was found a few times. This chain joins TRBV5-5 and TRBJ1-3; unclear D gene. With 4 bases removed from V and 0 bases from J, the gap between germline ends came to 14 bases. The CDR3 is 16 amino acids. Germline CDR1 and CDR2: SGHKS and YYEKEE (reference sequence). CDR3 in amino acids: CASSPSPRGSGNTIYF. CDR3 DNA sequence: TGTGCCAGCAGCCCTAGCCCCCGGGGCTCTGGAAACACCATATATTTT.

This rearrangement joins TRBV7-7 to TRBJ2-2; the match to TRBD2 covers 12 bases. This CDR3 is built from 17 residues. Germline CDR1 reads SSHAT; CDR2 reads FNYEAQ (reference sequence). J lost 3 bases, V lost 4 bases, and 6 bases had no gene match. The CDR3 region has the DNA TGTGCCAGCAGCTCTGGACTAGCGGGATCCGACACCGGGGAGCTGTTTTTT. It translates to CASSSGLAGSDTGELFF.

This sequence joins TRBV18 and TRBJ1-2; D unresolved. Germline-derived CDR1 and CDR2 are KGHSH and LQKENI. This CDR3 region has 17 residues. Trimming cost V 3 bases and J 3 bases, with 20 bases left between them. CDR3 bases: TGTGCCAGCTCACCCTCCCTGGCGGCGCGGCGGGACTATGGCTACACCTTC. Protein: CASSPSLAARRDYGYTF.

The V and J genes are TRBV6-6 and TRBJ2-5; 10 bases align to TRBD2. Germline V gene sequence: CDR1 MNHNY, CDR2 SVGAGI (reference sequence). The CDR3 contains 13 residues. With 8 bases clipped from V and 4 bases from J, the junction kept 4 bases outside the gene matches. The CDR3 nucleotides read TGTGCCAGCCTAGCGGGAGCCGGAGAGACCCAGTACTTC. Amino acids: CASLAGAGETQYF.

This chain links TRBV14 with TRBJ2-3; D unresolved. The germline V gene encodes CDR1 SGHDN and CDR2 FVKESK. The CDR3 consists of 13 residues. The germline V and J ends were trimmed by 3 bases and 4 bases, with 8 bases remaining between them. The CDR3, as DNA: TGTGCCAGCAGCCACGTCCCGGCAGATACGCAGTATTTT. Translation: CASSHVPADTQYF.

The chain combines TRBV27 with TRBJ2-1; D is perhaps TRBD2 (6 bases). V shed 6 bases and J shed 3 bases, with 15 bases lying between them. The V gene's germline CDR1 is MNHEY and CDR2 SMNVEV (reference sequence). The CDR3 loop spans 15 amino acids. CDR3 nucleotides: TGTGCCAGCAGCCGTCCGGGGGAGAACTACAATGAGCAGTTCTTC. Amino acid sequence: CASSRPGENYNEQFF.